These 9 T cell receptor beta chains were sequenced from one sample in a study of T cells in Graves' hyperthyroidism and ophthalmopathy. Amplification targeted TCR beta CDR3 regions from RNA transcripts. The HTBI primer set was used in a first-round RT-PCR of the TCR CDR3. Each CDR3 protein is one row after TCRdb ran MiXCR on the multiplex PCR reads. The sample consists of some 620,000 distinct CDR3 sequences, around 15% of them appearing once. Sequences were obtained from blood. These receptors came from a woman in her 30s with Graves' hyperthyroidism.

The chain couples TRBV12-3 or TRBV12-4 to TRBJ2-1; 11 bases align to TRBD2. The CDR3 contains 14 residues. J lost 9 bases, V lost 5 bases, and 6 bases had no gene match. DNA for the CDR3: TGTGCCAGCAGTGGGACTAGCGGTTATAGTGAGCAGTTCTTC. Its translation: CASSGTSGYSEQFF.

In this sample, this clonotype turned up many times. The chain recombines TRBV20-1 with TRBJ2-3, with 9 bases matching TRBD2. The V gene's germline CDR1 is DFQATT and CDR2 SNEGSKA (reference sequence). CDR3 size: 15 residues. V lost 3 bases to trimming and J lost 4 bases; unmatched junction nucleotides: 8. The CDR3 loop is CSARDPGGRADTQYF. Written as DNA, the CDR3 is TGCAGTGCTAGGGACCCGGGCGGGAGGGCAGATACGCAGTATTTT.

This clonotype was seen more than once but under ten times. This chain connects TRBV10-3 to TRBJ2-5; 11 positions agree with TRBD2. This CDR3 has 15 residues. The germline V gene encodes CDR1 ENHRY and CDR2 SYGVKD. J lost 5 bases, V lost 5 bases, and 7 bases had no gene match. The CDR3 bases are TGTGCCATCAGTCGGACTAGCGGGCTTGGTGAGACCCAGTACTTC. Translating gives CAISRTSGLGETQYF.

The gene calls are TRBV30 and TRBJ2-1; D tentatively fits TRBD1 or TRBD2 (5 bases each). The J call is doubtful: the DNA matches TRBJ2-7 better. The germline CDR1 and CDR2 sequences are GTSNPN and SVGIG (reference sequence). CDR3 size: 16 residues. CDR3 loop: CAWSVLGTERHNEQYF. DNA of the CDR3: TGTGCCTGGAGTGTACTCGGGACCGAACGCCACAATGAGCAGTACTTC.

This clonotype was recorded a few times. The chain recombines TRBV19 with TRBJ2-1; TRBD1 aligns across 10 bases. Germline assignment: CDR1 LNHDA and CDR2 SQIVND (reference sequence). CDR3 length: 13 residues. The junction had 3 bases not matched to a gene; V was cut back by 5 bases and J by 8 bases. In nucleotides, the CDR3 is TGTGCCAGTAGTCGGGACAGGGGCGATGAGCAGTTCTTC. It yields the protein CASSRDRGDEQFF.

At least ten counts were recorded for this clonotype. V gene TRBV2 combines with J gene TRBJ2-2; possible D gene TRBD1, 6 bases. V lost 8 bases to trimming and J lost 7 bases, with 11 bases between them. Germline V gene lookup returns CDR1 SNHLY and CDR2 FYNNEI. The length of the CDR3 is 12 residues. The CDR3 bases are TGTGCCAGCTCCATGGACAGCGGGGAGCTGTTTTTT. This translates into CASSMDSGELFF.

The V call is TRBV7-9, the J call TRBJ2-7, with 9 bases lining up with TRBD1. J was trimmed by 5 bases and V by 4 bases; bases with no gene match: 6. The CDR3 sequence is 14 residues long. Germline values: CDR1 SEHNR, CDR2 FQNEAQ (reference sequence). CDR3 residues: CASSYGQGSHEQYF. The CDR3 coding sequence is TGTGCCAGCAGCTATGGACAGGGGTCCCACGAGCAGTACTTC.

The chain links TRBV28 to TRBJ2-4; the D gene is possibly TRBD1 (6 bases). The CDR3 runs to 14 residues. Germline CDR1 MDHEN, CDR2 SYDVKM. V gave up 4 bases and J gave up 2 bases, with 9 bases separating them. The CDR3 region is CASSSRDTKNIQYF. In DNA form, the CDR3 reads TGTGCCAGCAGTTCCCGGGACACCAAAAACATTCAGTACTTC.

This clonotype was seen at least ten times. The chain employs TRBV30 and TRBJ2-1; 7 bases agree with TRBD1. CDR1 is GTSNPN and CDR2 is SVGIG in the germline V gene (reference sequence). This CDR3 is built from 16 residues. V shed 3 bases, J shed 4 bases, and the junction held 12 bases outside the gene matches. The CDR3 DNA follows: TGTGCCTGGAGCTTGATGAGACAGGGAACTTACAATGAGCAGTTCTTC. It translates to CAWSLMRQGTYNEQFF.